This T cell receptor beta chain was identified during a study of molecular identifiers for immune sequencing clone quantification. In regard to this clonotype: Its antigen is currently unknown.

TCRdb fed the PCR reads into MiXCR, producing one record per CDR3 protein. The profile shows roughly 300,000 distinct CDR3 sequences, roughly 23% of them singletons. General study results and limits: Clones exceeding 20 RNA copies carried over 99% of effector molecules but under 1% of naive-cell molecules. Clone sizes could be underestimated for highly expanded clones when identical TCR molecules share a barcode.

Naive CD8 library inputs spanned about 17,000 to 1,100,000 sorted cells and 10%, 30% or 50% RNA. Naive CD8 T cells were sorted as CD8+CD4-CCR7+CD45RA+. With V trimmed by 0 bases and J by 0 bases, 3 bases remained unmatched. Looked up from germline, CDR1 is KGHSH and CDR2 is LQKENI. The CDR3 extends over 16 amino acids. Sequenced: naive CD8+ T cells from blood, with Jurkat cell RNA spiked in. Indicated subset: FACS-sorted CD8+CD4-CCR7+CD45RA+ naive T cells. The source of this sequence is a human donor in good health. Some libraries in this study had Jurkat cell RNA spiked in. This chain joins TRBV18 and TRBJ2-3, with 7 bases that match TRBD2. As DNA, the CDR3 is TGTGCCAGCTCACCACCAGCGGGGACTAGCACAGATACGCAGTATTTT. Its protein product is CASSPPAGTSTDTQYF.